This is a list of T cell receptor beta chains from one sample in a study of blood T cell repertoires in COVID-19. Clones were read by immunoSEQ multiplex PCR, and TCRdb kept only the in-frame ones, dropping some. The profile shows about 280,000 clones, approximately 91% of them singletons. Material: peripheral blood. All receptors derive from a man younger than 35 with active or convalescent COVID-19. Both conserved end residues are part of each CDR3. Fields, in order: D gene, J gene, V gene, clone size, CDR3 DNA, CDR3 protein. A D gene is named only where the DNA matches it firmly. Clone size appears in some rows only: once, few, many, or a class for an expanded clone.

-	TRBJ2-1	TRBV15	-	TGTGCCACCAGCAGAGATTCTTCCCTCCTCTCCTACAATGAGCAGTTCTTC	CATSRDSSLLSYNEQFF
-	TRBJ2-2	TRBV6-5	-	TGTGCCAGCAGGGGGACTAACACCGGGGAGCTGTTTTTT	CASRGTNTGELFF
TRBD1	TRBJ2-1	TRBV29-1	-	TGCAGCGCCATTTATTTCCCCTCCGGGACAGGGGGCAGGTACAATGAGCAGTTCTTC	CSAIYFPSGTGGRYNEQFF
TRBD1	TRBJ1-4	TRBV4-1	-	TGCGCCAGCAGCCTCAGGGGGCAGGGTGGTGAAAAACTGTTTTTT	CASSLRGQGGEKLFF
-	TRBJ2-2	TRBV5-8	-	TGTGCCAGCAGCTTGTGGGGAGTTAACACCGGGGAACTGTTTTTT	CASSLWGVNTGELFF
-	TRBJ2-1	TRBV19	-	TGTGCCAGTAGCTCCCCCTACAGGGGAGGTTCCGATGAGCAGTTCTTC	CASSSPYRGGSDEQFF
-	TRBJ2-7	TRBV27	-	TGTGCCAGCAGTTCCAGCGGTCAGCTCAACTACGAGCAGTACTTC	CASSSSGQLNYEQYF
TRBD1	TRBJ2-7	TRBV7-8	-	TGTGCCAGCAGCTTAGCGGTGGGACAGGGGTCCTACGAGCAGTACTTC	CASSLAVGQGSYEQYF
TRBD1	TRBJ2-2	TRBV13	-	TGTGCCAGCAGCTTATTGGACAGGCTCGGGGGGGAGCTGTTTTTT	CASSLLDRLGGELFF
-	TRBJ2-7	TRBV19	-	TGTGCCAGTAGTATAGGATATCAGGGAAGTTACCCGCAGTACTTC	CASSIGYQGSYPQYF
TRBD1	TRBJ2-7	TRBV11-2	-	TGTGCCAGCAGCTCAACCCGGGACAGCCCTCGGGAGCAGTACTTC	CASSSTRDSPREQYF
TRBD1	TRBJ1-4	TRBV5-1	-	TGCGCCAGCAGCATAACAGGGGCCTTTAATGAAAAACTGTTTTTT	CASSITGAFNEKLFF
TRBD1	TRBJ1-1	TRBV19	-	TGTGCCAGTAACAAACGAGACAGGGTTAGGAGCACTGAAGCTTTCTTT	CASNKRDRVRSTEAFF
-	TRBJ2-7	TRBV3-1/TRBV3-2	-	TGTGCCAGCAGCCAAGGACCGGGAGCAACCTACGAGCAGTACTTC	CASSQGPGATYEQYF
-	TRBJ2-5	TRBV14	-	TGTGCCAGCAGCCAAGATGTTAGGGCCCGGGAGACCCAGTACTTC	CASSQDVRARETQYF
-	TRBJ1-1	TRBV25-1	-	TGTGCCAGCAGTGTCGTTACTGAAGCTTTCTTT	CASSVVTEAFF
TRBD1	TRBJ1-2	TRBV18	-	TGTGCCAGCTCACTGACAGGGAACTATGGCTACACCTTC	CASSLTGNYGYTF
-	TRBJ2-7	TRBV5-4	-	TGTGCCAGCAGCTCAGGACAGGGAGGGAGCTACGAGCAGTACTTC	CASSSGQGGSYEQYF
-	TRBJ2-3	TRBV10-1	-	TGCGCCAGCAGTGATACTCCGGGCAGGACTACAGATACGCAGTATTTT	CASSDTPGRTTDTQYF
-	TRBJ2-2	TRBV3-1/TRBV3-2	-	TGTGCCAGCAGCCAAGGGGTCAGGGTGGTCGGGGAGCTGTTTTTT	CASSQGVRVVGELFF
-	TRBJ2-7	TRBV3-1/TRBV3-2	-	TGTGCCAGCAGCCGTGGCGGCGGACAGTTCGGTTACGAGCAGTACTTC	CASSRGGGQFGYEQYF
-	TRBJ2-2	TRBV7-7	-	TGTGCCAGCAGCTTAGCTTGGACAGTGAACACCGGGGAGCTGTTTTTT	CASSLAWTVNTGELFF
TRBD2	TRBJ2-1	TRBV5-1	-	TGCGCCAGCAGTTTACTAGCGGGGGCCTACAATGAGCAGTTCTTC	CASSLLAGAYNEQFF
-	TRBJ1-2	TRBV5-6	once	TGTGCCAGCAGCCCGGGGGACGGCTACACCTTC	CASSPGDGYTF
TRBD2	TRBJ2-7	TRBV6-2/TRBV6-3	-	TGTGCCAGCAGTCCAACCAGCGGGGGCGAGCAGTACTTC	CASSPTSGGEQYF
TRBD1	TRBJ1-1	TRBV18	-	TGTGCCAGCTCTTCTACAGGGGGCGCAGACACTGAAGCTTTCTTT	CASSSTGGADTEAFF
TRBD2	TRBJ2-5	TRBV6-5	few	TGTGCCAGTTCCCCCGGGGGGTTCCAAGAGACCCAGTACTTC	CASSPGGFQETQYF
-	TRBJ2-7	TRBV10-2	-	TGCGCCAGCAGTGAACAGGGAGCGATCTACGAGCAGTACTTC	CASSEQGAIYEQYF
-	TRBJ1-6	TRBV15	-	TGTGCCACCAGCAGTCAGGACTTGGATTCACCCCTCCACTTT	CATSSQDLDSPLHF
-	TRBJ1-1	TRBV5-4	-	TGTGCCAGCAGCAATAGGGACACCCGGAACACTGAAGCTTTCTTT	CASSNRDTRNTEAFF
TRBD2	TRBJ2-7	TRBV11-2	-	TGTGCCAGCAGCCAACAGCGGGGCTCCCTCGAGCAGTACTTC	CASSQQRGSLEQYF
-	TRBJ1-3	TRBV19	many	TGTGCCAGTAGTATCTCACAGCCCTCTGGAAACACCATATATTTT	CASSISQPSGNTIYF
-	TRBJ2-3	TRBV20-1	-	TGCAGTGCAAGTAGGGCGGGGAGAGATACGCAGTATTTT	CSASRAGRDTQYF
TRBD1	TRBJ1-6	TRBV5-8	-	TGTGCCAGCAGCCACGACAGGGGCCCTATGGCCTATAATTCACCCCTCCACTTT	CASSHDRGPMAYNSPLHF
TRBD2	TRBJ2-3	TRBV20-1	-	TGCAGTGCTAGTAGCGGGGGGGCAGGGGATACGCAGTATTTT	CSASSGGAGDTQYF
TRBD1	TRBJ1-3	TRBV6-5	-	TGTGCCAGCAGTTACTCGGGACAGGGAAGAAACACCATATATTTT	CASSYSGQGRNTIYF
-	TRBJ1-2	TRBV29-1	-	TGCAGCGTTGAAGTAGAGAGGGCCTGGGGCTATGGCTACACCTTC	CSVEVERAWGYGYTF
-	TRBJ2-6	TRBV5-1	few	TGCGCCAGCACTTCGGGGGAGCCAGGCCTCTCTGGGGCCAACGTCCTGACTTTC	CASTSGEPGLSGANVLTF
TRBD2	TRBJ2-1	TRBV6-5	-	TGTGCCAGCAGTTGGAGCGGGGGGTCTTACAATGAGCAGTTCTTC	CASSWSGGSYNEQFF
-	TRBJ1-2	TRBV18	-	TGTGCCAGCTCCCGAGGGGGTGGCTACACCTTC	CASSRGGGYTF
TRBD2	TRBJ2-5	TRBV27	-	TGTGCCAGCAGTCCCGAGCGGGGCCGGGGGACCCAGTACTTC	CASSPERGRGTQYF
TRBD2	TRBJ2-5	TRBV3-1/TRBV3-2	-	TGTGCCAGCAGCCAAGACGGGAGGGCCCAGTACTTC	CASSQDGRAQYF
TRBD1	TRBJ1-6	TRBV4-3	-	TGCGCCAGCTCTTTGACAGGGGGCAATTCACCCCTCCACTTT	CASSLTGGNSPLHF
-	TRBJ1-3	TRBV27	-	TGTGCCAGCAGTTTCGCCGCGGCACCAGAAGGTAACTCTGGAAACACCATATATTTT	CASSFAAAPEGNSGNTIYF